The sample holds a few counts of the clone carrying this TCR beta chain. Its target is not known. Using immunoSEQ multiplex PCR, the repertoire was profiled, and TCRdb retains in-frame clones only, with some absent. The sample includes about 24,000 clones, less than 90% of them seen just once. The sample belongs to a study of OX40 agonist ivuxolimab in advanced cancers. Whole-study context: The eligibility criteria allowed prior anti-PD-1, anti-PD-L1 or anti-CTLA-4 therapy, and approximately 38% had some. Study results and caveats: Some of the lowest clonal expansion was seen in partial responders at 0.1-3.0 mg/kg. Doses of 0.1 to 3.0 mg/kg were accompanied by clonal expansion of CD4+ and CD8+ blood T cells by week 6.

The sequencing used CD4+ or CD8+ T cells sorted from blood, collected in a trial of the OX40 agonist ivuxolimab. This sequence originates from an adult with an advanced solid tumor such as melanoma, head and neck, liver or kidney cancer.

The CDR3 protein is CASSVGQGWNEQYF. In DNA, the CDR3 is TGTGCCAGCAGCGTGGGACAGGGCTGGAACGAGCAGTACTTC. The chain recombines TRBV7-9 with TRBJ2-7; 9 bases fit TRBD1. Germline CDR1 is SEHNR and CDR2 is FQNEAQ (reference sequence). Trimming took 5 bases from V and 5 from J; bases not matched to a gene: 7. This CDR3 is built from 14 residues.